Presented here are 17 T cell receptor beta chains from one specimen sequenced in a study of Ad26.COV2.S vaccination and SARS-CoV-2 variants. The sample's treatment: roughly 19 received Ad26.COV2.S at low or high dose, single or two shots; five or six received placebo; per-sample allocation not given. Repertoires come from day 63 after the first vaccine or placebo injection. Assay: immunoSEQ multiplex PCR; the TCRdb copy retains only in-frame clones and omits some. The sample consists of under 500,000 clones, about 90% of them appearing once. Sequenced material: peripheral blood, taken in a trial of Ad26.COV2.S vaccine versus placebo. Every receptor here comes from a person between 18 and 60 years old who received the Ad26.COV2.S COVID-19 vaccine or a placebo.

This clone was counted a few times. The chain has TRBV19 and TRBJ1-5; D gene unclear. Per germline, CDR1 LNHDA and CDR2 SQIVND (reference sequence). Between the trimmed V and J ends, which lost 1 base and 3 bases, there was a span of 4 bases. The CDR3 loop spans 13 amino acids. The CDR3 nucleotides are TGTGCCAGTAGTATAGTCCTCAATCAGCCCCAGCATTTT. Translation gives CASSIVLNQPQHF.

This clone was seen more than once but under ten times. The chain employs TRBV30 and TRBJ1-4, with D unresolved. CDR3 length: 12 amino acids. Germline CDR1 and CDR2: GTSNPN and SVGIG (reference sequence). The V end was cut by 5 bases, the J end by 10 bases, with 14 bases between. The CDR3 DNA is TGTGCCTGGTTAGGCAGCCTTGGAAAACTGTTTTTT. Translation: CAWLGSLGKLFF.

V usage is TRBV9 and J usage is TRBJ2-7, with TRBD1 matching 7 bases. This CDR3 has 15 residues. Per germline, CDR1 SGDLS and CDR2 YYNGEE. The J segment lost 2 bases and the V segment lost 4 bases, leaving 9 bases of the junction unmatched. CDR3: CASSPQTGTAYEQYF. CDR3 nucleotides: TGTGCCAGCAGCCCCCAAACCGGGACAGCCTACGAGCAGTACTTC.

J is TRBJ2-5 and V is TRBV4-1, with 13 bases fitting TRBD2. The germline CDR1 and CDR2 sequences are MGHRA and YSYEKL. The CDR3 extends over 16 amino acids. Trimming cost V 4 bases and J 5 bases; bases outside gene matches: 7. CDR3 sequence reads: CASSLGLAGTRETQYF. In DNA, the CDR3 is TGCGCCAGCAGCCTGGGACTAGCGGGGACACGGGAGACCCAGTACTTC.

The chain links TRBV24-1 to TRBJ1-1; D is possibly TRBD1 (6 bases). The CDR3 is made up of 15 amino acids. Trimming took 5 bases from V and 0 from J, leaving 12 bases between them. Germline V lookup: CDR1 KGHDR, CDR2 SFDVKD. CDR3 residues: CATSVGGSMNTEAFF. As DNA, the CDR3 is TGTGCCACCAGTGTTGGGGGCTCCATGAACACTGAAGCTTTCTTT.

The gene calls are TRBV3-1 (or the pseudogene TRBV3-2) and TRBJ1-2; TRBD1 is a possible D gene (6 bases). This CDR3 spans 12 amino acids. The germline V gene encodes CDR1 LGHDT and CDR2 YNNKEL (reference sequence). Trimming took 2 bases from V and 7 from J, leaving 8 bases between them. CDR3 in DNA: TGTGCCAGCAGCCAAACAGGGTCTGGCTACACCTTC. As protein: CASSQTGSGYTF.

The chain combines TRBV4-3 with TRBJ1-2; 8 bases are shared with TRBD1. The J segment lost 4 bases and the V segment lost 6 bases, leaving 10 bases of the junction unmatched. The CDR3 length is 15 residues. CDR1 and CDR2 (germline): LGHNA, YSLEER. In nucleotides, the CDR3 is TGCGCCAGCAGTCGTGCCGGGACAGGATTCTATGGCTACACCTTC. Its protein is CASSRAGTGFYGYTF.

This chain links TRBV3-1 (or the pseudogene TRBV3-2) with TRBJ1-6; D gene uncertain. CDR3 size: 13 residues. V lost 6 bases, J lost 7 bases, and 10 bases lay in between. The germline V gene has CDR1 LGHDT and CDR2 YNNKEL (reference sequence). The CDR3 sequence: CASRSGTNSPLHF. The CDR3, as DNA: TGTGCCAGCAGATCCGGTACAAATTCACCCCTCCACTTT.

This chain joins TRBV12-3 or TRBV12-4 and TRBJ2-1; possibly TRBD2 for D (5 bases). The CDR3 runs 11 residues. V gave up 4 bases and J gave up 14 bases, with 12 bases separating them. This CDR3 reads CASSSGSWEFF. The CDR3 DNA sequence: TGTGCCAGCAGTTCGGGGTCGTGGGAGTTCTTC.

The CDR3 DNA sequence: TGTGCCACCAGTTTCCCTCAGGGGCTCAACACCGGGGAGCTGTTTTTT. Protein sequence: CATSFPQGLNTGELFF. The chain uses TRBV24-1 and TRBJ2-2; possibly TRBD1 for D (6 bases). The CDR3 extends over 16 amino acids. Germline loops: CDR1 KGHDR, CDR2 SFDVKD. Trimming cost V 6 bases and J 2 bases, with 15 bases left between them.

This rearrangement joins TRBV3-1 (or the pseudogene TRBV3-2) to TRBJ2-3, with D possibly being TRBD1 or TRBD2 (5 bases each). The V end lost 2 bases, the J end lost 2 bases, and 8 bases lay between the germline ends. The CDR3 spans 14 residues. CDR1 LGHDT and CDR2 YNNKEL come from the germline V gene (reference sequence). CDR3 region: CASSQRGYTDTQYF. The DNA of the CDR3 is TGTGCCAGCAGCCAACGGGGCTACACAGATACGCAGTATTTT.

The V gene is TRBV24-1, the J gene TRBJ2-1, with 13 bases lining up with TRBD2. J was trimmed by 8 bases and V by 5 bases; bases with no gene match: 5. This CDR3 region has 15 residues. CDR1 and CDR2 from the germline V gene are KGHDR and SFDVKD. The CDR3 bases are TGTGCCACCAGTGCCCTGACTAGCGGGAGGTATGAGCAGTTCTTC. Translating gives CATSALTSGRYEQFF.

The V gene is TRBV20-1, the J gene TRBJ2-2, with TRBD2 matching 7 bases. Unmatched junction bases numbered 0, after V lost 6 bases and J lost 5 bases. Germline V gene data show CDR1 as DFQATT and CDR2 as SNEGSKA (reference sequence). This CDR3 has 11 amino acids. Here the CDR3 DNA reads TGCAGTGCGGGGGGGACCGGGGAGCTGTTTTTT. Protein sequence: CSAGGTGELFF.

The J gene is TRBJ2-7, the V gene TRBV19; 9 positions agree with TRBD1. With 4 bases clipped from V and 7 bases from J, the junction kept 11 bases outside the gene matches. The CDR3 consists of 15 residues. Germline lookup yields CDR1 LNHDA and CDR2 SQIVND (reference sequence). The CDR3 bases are TGTGCCAGTAGTACTCAGACAGGGGGGGTCGGGGAGCAGTACTTC. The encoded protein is CASSTQTGGVGEQYF.

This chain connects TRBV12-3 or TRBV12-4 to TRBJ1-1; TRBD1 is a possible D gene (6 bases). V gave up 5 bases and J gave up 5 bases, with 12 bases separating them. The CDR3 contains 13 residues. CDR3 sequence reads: CASSLNRETEAFF. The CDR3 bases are TGTGCCAGCAGTCTTAACAGGGAAACTGAAGCTTTCTTT.

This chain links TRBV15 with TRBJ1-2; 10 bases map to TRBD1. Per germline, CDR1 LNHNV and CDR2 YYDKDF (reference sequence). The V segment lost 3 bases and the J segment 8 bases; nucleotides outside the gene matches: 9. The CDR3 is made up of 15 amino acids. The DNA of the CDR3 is TGTGCCACCAGCAGGACAGGGGGCGCCGCTATGGGCTACACCTTC. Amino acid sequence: CATSRTGGAAMGYTF.

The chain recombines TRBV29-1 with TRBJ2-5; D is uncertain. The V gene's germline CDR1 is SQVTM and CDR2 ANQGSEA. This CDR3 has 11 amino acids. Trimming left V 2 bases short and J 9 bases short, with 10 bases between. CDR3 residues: CSVELAVAQYF. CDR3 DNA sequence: TGCAGCGTTGAACTTGCCGTGGCCCAGTACTTC.